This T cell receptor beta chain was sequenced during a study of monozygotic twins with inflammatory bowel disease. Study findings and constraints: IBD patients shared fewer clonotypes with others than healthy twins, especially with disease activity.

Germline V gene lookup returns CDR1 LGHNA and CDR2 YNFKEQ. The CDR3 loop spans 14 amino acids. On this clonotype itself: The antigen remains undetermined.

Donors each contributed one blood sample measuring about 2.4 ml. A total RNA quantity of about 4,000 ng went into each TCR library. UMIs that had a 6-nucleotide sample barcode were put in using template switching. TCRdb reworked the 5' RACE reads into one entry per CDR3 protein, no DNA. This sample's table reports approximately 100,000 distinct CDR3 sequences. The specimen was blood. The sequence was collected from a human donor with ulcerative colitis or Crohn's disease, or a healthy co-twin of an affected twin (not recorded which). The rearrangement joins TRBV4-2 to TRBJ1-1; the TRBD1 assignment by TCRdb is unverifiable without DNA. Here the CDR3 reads CASRGEGADTEAFF.